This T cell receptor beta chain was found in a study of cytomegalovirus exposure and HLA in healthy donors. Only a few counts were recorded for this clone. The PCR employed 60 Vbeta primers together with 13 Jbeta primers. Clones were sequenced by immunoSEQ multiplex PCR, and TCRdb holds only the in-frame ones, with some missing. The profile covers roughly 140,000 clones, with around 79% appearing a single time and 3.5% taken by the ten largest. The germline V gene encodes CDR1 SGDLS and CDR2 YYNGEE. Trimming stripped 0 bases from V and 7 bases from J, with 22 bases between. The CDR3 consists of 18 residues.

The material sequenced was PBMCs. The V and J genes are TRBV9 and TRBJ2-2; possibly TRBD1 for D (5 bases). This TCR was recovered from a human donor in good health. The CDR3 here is CASSVVPGSVSTVGELFF. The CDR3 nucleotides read TGTGCCAGCAGCGTAGTTCCAGGGTCCGTATCAACCGTCGGGGAGCTGTTTTTT. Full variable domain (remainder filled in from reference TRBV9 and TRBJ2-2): DSGVTQTPKHLITATGQRVTLRCSPRSGDLSVYWYQQSLDQGLQFLIQYYNGEERAKGNILERFSAQQFPDLHSELNLSSLELGDSALYFCASSVVPGSVSTVGELFFGEGSRLTVL.